Listed below are T cell receptor beta chains from one sample, sequenced in a study of T cell repertoires in cytomegalovirus infection. No cognate antigen is known for these TCRs. TCRdb used MiXCR to reprocess the reads, holding one entry per CDR3 protein. The sample yields 200,000 or so distinct CDR3 sequences, approximately 38% seen once. Sequencing used CD8+ T cells from cultured PBMCs, obtained from culture after CMV antigen stimulation. These receptors were collected from a human donor in good health (CMV status not recorded). Some clones in this sample may be carry-over from other donors' samples. CDR3s include the opening cysteine and the closing phenylalanine or tryptophan. The D gene is left open where the match is weak. The size of a clone is reported for some rows only, either as once, few or many, or as a class for expanded clones.

abundance	v_gene	j_gene	d_gene	CDR3nt	CDR3aa
-	TRBV6-5	TRBJ1-1	TRBD1	TGTGCCAGCAGTTACAAGACAGGGGATACGAACACTGAAGCTTTCTTT	CASSYKTGDTNTEAFF
few	TRBV25-1	TRBJ2-5	-	TGTGCCAGCAGTAAATCTCGGGAGACCCAGTACTTC	CASSKSRETQYF
-	TRBV9	TRBJ1-2	-	TGTGCCAGCAGCGTAGACGGCAGTCGAAACTATGGCTACACCTTC	CASSVDGSRNYGYTF
many	TRBV7-3	TRBJ2-1	-	TGTGCCAGCAGCCCCTCCGGCGGGTTTGAGACCAATGAGCAGTTCTTC	CASSPSGGFETNEQFF
many	TRBV10-3	TRBJ2-1	TRBD2	TGTGCCATCAGTGATGCTAGCGGGAGGATCTACAATGAGCAGTTCTTC	CAISDASGRIYNEQFF
-	TRBV7-8	TRBJ1-6	-	TGTGCCAGCAGCCCCTCGACGGGGGCGGGATCACCCCTCCACTTT	CASSPSTGAGSPLHF
-	TRBV7-9	TRBJ1-2	TRBD1	TGTGCCAGCAGCTCCCAGGGACAGAACTATGGCTACACCTTC	CASSSQGQNYGYTF
few	TRBV12-3/TRBV12-4	TRBJ1-2	-	TGTGCCAGCGGGTTGGGGCAGATATTTGGCTACACCTTC	CASGLGQIFGYTF
-	TRBV7-2	TRBJ2-5	TRBD2	TGTGCCAGCAGCCCAACGGGACTAGCGCGGGAAGAGACCCAGTACTTC	CASSPTGLAREETQYF
-	TRBV7-4	TRBJ2-1	TRBD2	TGTGCCAGCAGCTTCCCTTCGACTAGCGGGAGGAGAGACAATGAGCAGTTCTTC	CASSFPSTSGRRDNEQFF
few	TRBV28	TRBJ2-1	-	TGTGCCAGCGATAGCGGAGGAGGGCCCAACAATGAGCAGTTCTTC	CASDSGGGPNNEQFF
many	TRBV7-8	TRBJ2-7	-	TGTGCCAGCAGCAACTCACGGGACAACCCTACCTACGAGCAGTACTTC	CASSNSRDNPTYEQYF
-	TRBV7-6	TRBJ1-1	-	TGTGCCAGCAGTCGACCGGGGGATAACACTGAAGCTTTCTTT	CASSRPGDNTEAFF
-	TRBV19	TRBJ2-1	-	TGTGCCAGTAGCTACCTCCCCGACACATTACTTTACAATGAGCAGTTCTTC	CASSYLPDTLLYNEQFF
-	TRBV5-3	TRBJ1-2	TRBD1	TGTGCCAGCAGCTCCTTTCAGGGGGTGTATGGCTACACCTTC	CASSSFQGVYGYTF
few	TRBV4-1	TRBJ2-6	-	TGCGCCAGCAGCCAAGATGCGCAGGTCACCGACGTCCTGACTTTC	CASSQDAQVTDVLTF
few	TRBV7-2	TRBJ2-2	-	TGTGCCAGCAGCGCGAAGGACAGCAACACCGGGGAGCTGTTTTTT	CASSAKDSNTGELFF
-	TRBV12-3/TRBV12-4	TRBJ1-5	TRBD1	TGTGCCAGCAGTCCCAGGGGGATCGGCAATCAGCCCCAGCATTTT	CASSPRGIGNQPQHF
-	TRBV19	TRBJ2-2	TRBD2	TGTGCCAGTAGTATGGGGAGGGAGGACACCGGGGAGCTGTTTTTT	CASSMGREDTGELFF
-	TRBV6-5	TRBJ1-5	-	TGTGCCACGCATCCACAGGGTAGCAATCAGCCCCAGCATTTT	CATHPQGSNQPQHF
few	TRBV9	TRBJ1-2	-	TGTGCCAGCAGCGTAGGGGCAGGGAACTATGGCTACACCTTC	CASSVGAGNYGYTF
-	TRBV10-3	TRBJ2-3	-	TGTGCCATCAGTGACGTCAGAGACACAGATACGCAGTATTTT	CAISDVRDTDTQYF
-	TRBV7-3	TRBJ1-1	-	TGTGCCAGCAGCCTCGGGGGGCCGGGGAGAGCTTTCTTT	CASSLGGPGRAFF
-	TRBV19	TRBJ2-1	TRBD2	TGTGCCAGCACCGGGACTAGCGGGGGTATCGGGTTCAATGAGCAGTTCTTC	CASTGTSGGIGFNEQFF
-	TRBV27	TRBJ2-7	TRBD2	TGTGCCAGCAAGGGACTAGCGTTCTCCTACGAGCAGTACTTC	CASKGLAFSYEQYF
-	TRBV5-4	TRBJ2-7	-	TGTGCCAGCAGCTTGATTGGAAGTGGGACATTGTACGAGCAGTACTTC	CASSLIGSGTLYEQYF
-	TRBV5-6	TRBJ1-1	-	TGTGCCAGCAGCTTCGTTCAAGCCATGAACACTGAAGCTTTCTTT	CASSFVQAMNTEAFF
-	TRBV29-1	TRBJ1-2	-	TGCAGCGTTGAAGACGGCAGACGGAACTATGGCTACACCTTC	CSVEDGRRNYGYTF
-	TRBV11-2	TRBJ2-1	TRBD1	TGTGCCAGCAGCCCGGGACAGCTAAATGAGCAGTTCTTC	CASSPGQLNEQFF
few	TRBV27	TRBJ2-5	-	TGTGCCAGCAGAGATAACCTCCAAGAGACCCAGTACTTC	CASRDNLQETQYF
few	TRBV7-9	TRBJ2-6	TRBD1	TGTGCCAGCAGCTTTCCAGGGGGCTCTGGGGCCAACGTCCTGACTTTC	CASSFPGGSGANVLTF
few	TRBV28	TRBJ2-2	TRBD2	TGTGCCAGCAGTTTATCTCGACTAGCGGAGAACACCGGGGAGCTGTTTTTT	CASSLSRLAENTGELFF
-	TRBV12-3/TRBV12-4	TRBJ1-5	TRBD1	TGTGCCAGCAGTTCCCGGGACAGGAGTGAGGATCAGCCCCAGCATTTT	CASSSRDRSEDQPQHF